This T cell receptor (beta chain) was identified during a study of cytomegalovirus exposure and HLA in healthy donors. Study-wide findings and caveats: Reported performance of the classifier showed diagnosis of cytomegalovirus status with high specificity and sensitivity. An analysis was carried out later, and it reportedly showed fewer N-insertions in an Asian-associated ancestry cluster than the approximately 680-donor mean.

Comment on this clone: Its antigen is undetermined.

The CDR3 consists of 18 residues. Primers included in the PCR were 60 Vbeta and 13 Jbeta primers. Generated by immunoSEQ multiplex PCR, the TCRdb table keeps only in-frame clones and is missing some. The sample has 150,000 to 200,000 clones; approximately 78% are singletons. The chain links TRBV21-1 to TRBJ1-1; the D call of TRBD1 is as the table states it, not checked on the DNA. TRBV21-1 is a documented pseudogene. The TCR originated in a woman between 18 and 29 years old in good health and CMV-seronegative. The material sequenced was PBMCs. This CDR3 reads CASSGLPGQLMQYTEAFF. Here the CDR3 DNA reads TGTGCCAGCAGCGGATTACCGGGACAGTTGATGCAGTACACTGAAGCTTTCTTT.